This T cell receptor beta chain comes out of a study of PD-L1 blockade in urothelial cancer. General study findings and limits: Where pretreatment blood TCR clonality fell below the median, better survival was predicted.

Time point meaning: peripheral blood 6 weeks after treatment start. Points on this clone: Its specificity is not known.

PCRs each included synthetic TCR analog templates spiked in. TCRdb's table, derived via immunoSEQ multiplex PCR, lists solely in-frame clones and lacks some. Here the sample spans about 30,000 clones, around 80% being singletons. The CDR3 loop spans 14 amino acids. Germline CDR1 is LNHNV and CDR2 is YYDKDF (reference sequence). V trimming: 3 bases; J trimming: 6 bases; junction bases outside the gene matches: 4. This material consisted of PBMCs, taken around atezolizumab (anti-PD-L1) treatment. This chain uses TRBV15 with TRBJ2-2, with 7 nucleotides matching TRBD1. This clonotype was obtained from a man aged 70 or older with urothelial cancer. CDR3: CATSSGQAAGELFF. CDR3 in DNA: TGTGCCACCAGCAGTGGACAGGCGGCCGGGGAGCTGTTTTTT. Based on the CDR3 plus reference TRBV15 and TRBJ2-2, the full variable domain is DAMVIQNPRYQVTQFGKPVTLSCSQTLNHNVMYWYQQKSSQAPKLLFHYYDKDFNNEADTPDNFQSRRPNTSFCFLDIRSPGLGDTAMYLCATSSGQAAGELFFGEGSRLTVL.